This T cell receptor beta chain was identified during a study of blood T cell repertoires in COVID-19. Background on the study: Material from acute and convalescent COVID-19 was sourced from the United States, Italy and Spain. T cells, B-cell-depleted T cells, or PBMCs provided the cDNA or gDNA that served as material.

Losses at the gene ends were 3 bases for V and 4 bases for J; bases not matched to a gene: 4. The CDR3 consists of 15 residues. Germline CDR1 reads KGHDR; CDR2 reads SFDVKD. Under the authors' procedure: Amplification of reference gene primers was used by the study to estimate nucleated cell counts. Libraries were prepared by immunoSEQ multiplex PCR; TCRdb keeps only in-frame clonotypes and omits some of them. The V and J calls and the clone size are those of that table, but D and trimming were determined from the DNA. Here the sample spans hundreds of thousands of clones, around nine tenths being singletons.

The origin of this receptor is a young woman who had recovered from COVID-19. Sequenced material: peripheral blood. This chain joins TRBV24-1 and TRBJ1-2; 10 nucleotides line up with TRBD1. The CDR3 here is CATSDTGTGAYGYTF. The CDR3 coding sequence is TGTGCCACCAGTGATACCGGGACAGGGGCCTATGGCTACACCTTC.